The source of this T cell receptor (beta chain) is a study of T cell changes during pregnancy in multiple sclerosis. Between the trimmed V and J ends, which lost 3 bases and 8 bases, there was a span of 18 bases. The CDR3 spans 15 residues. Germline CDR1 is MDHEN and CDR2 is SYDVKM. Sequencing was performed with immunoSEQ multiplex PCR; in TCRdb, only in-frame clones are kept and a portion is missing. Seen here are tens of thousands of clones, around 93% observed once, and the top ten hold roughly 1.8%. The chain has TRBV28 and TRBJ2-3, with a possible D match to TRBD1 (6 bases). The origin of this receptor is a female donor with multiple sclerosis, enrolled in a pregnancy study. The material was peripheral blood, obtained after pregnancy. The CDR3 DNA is TGTGCCAGCAGTTTGTTAACCGGGCTCAGGGGTACGCAGTATTTT. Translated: CASSLLTGLRGTQYF.